This TCR beta chain was captured by sequencing in a study of shared clonotypes between healthy human individuals. Study-wide results and caveats: The authors expected sequencing depth to affect clonotype sharing among donors. Across a handful of donors, naive CD4 shared roughly 5.1%, naive CD8 less than 4%, memory CD4 more than 2%, memory CD8 0.4% to 0.5%. Larger richness was generally estimated for naive than memory subsets.

A word on this clone: Its antigen is unknown.

Several immunoSEQ plates held equal portions of the genomic DNA taken from each subset. Assay used: immunoSEQ multiplex PCR; TCRdb lists only in-frame clones, some missing. This table has under 2,000,000 clones, about 95% appearing once. This CDR3 is 16 amino acids long. CDR1 is SGDLS and CDR2 is YYNGEE in the germline V gene. V trimming: 3 bases; J trimming: 4 bases; junction bases outside the gene matches: 9. Terminally differentiated effector memory CD45RA+ cells were excluded from the naive CD8 cells, which were CD45RO-negative and positively selected for CCR7. This rearrangement joins TRBV9 to TRBJ1-4; TRBD1 agrees at 7 bases. The material sequenced was naive CD8+ T cells sorted from blood. This TCR derives from a young man in good health. The CDR3 DNA is TGTGCCAGCAGCGCTCGGGGGGACAGCAGTAATGAAAAACTGTTTTTT. Amino acids: CASSARGDSSNEKLFF.